The 21 T cell receptor beta chains below come from one sample, sequenced in a study of OX40 agonist ivuxolimab in advanced cancers. Assay used: immunoSEQ multiplex PCR; TCRdb lists only in-frame clones, some missing. The sample lists about 48,000 clones; 83% were seen once. This specimen consisted of CD4+ or CD8+ T cells sorted from blood, obtained in a trial of the OX40 agonist ivuxolimab. All receptors come from an adult with an advanced solid tumor such as melanoma, head and neck, liver or kidney cancer.

This clone was detected once. V and J are TRBV23-1 and TRBJ2-7; possible D gene TRBD2, 6 bases. TRBV23-1 is annotated as an ORF whose role is uncertain. With 6 bases removed from V and 2 bases from J, the gap between germline ends came to 20 bases. The CDR3 consists of 16 residues. In DNA, the CDR3 is TGCGCCAGCAGCCAACCAAGAGCGCGGGACGCCTACGAGCAGTACTTC. Translation gives CASSQPRARDAYEQYF.

CDR3 sequence: CASIASGGNEQFF. The CDR3 DNA sequence: TGTGCCAGCATCGCTAGCGGAGGCAATGAGCAGTTCTTC. This chain uses TRBV27 with TRBJ2-1; 7 bases are shared with TRBD2. With 7 bases clipped from V and 6 bases from J, the junction kept 6 bases outside the gene matches. Looked up from germline, CDR1 is MNHEY and CDR2 is SMNVEV (reference sequence). The CDR3 has 13 residues.

The count of this clone is one. This sequence joins TRBV6-5 and TRBJ1-1; 11 bases map to TRBD1. Germline V gene lookup returns CDR1 MNHEY and CDR2 SVGAGI. Trimming removed 6 bases from V and 5 bases from J; junction bases left unmatched: 5. The CDR3 consists of 14 residues. The CDR3 DNA sequence: TGTGCCAGCAGCCTGGACAGGGGGCTGACTGAAGCTTTCTTT. Its protein product is CASSLDRGLTEAFF.

This clone appeared a single time. J is TRBJ2-2 and V is TRBV7-2, with a tentative D call TRBD2 (5 bases). Per germline, CDR1 SGHTA and CDR2 FQGNSA. This CDR3 comprises 14 residues. Trimming stripped 5 bases from V and 6 bases from J, with 13 bases between. CDR3 loop: CASSARGWAGELFF. CDR3 in DNA: TGTGCCAGCAGCGCCCGCGGGTGGGCCGGGGAGCTGTTTTTT.

The V gene is TRBV27, the J gene TRBJ1-5; D is uncertain. V was clipped by 7 bases and J by 9 bases, with 16 bases between them. The germline gives CDR1 MNHEY, CDR2 SMNVEV (reference sequence). The CDR3 has 13 amino acids. Here the CDR3 DNA reads TGTGCCAGCAAAGGGAGAAATATGACGCCCCAGCATTTT. Its protein product is CASKGRNMTPQHF.

The genes are TRBV5-1 and TRBJ2-5, with unresolved D. Germline V gene data show CDR1 as SGHRS and CDR2 as YFSETQ. Between the trimmed V and J ends, which lost 0 bases and 7 bases, there was a span of 13 bases. The CDR3 spans 14 residues. The CDR3 nucleotides are TGCGCCAGCAGCTTGGGTGGGTCTGAAGGGACCCAGTACTTC. It specifies CASSLGGSEGTQYF. Filled out from reference TRBV5-1 and TRBJ2-5, the complete variable domain reads KAGVTQTPRYLIKTRGQQVTLSCSPISGHRSVSWYQQTPGQGLQFLFEYFSETQRNKGNFPGRFSGRQFSNSRSEMNVSTLELGDSALYLCASSLGGSEGTQYFGPGTRLLVL.

The chain carries TRBV5-4 and TRBJ2-7; 9 nucleotides align to TRBD1. V lost 4 bases to trimming and J lost 5 bases; unmatched junction nucleotides: 7. CDR1 SGHNT and CDR2 YYREEE come from the germline V gene (reference sequence). The CDR3 runs to 14 residues. The CDR3 DNA reads TGTGCCAGCAGCCCTAGGACAGGGGTTAACGAGCAGTACTTC. Translated, it gives CASSPRTGVNEQYF.

The chain recombines TRBV7-6 with TRBJ1-4, with 8 bases that match TRBD1. Germline CDR1 and CDR2: SGHVS and FNYEAQ. CDR3 length: 13 residues. V dropped 4 bases and J dropped 8; count of bases not matched to a gene: 3. The CDR3 DNA is TGTGCCAGCAGCTCAGGGGGCGGCGAAAAACTGTTTTTT. It translates to CASSSGGGEKLFF.

The rearrangement links TRBV7-2 to TRBJ2-7, with 8 bases aligning to TRBD2. The V gene's germline CDR1 is SGHTA and CDR2 FQGNSA. Trimming cost V 4 bases and J 1 base; bases outside gene matches: 3. CDR3 size: 14 residues. This CDR3 is CASSSGTSSYEQYF. The CDR3, as DNA: TGTGCCAGCAGCTCCGGGACTAGTTCCTACGAGCAGTACTTC.

This clone is medium-sized by share. The chain uses TRBV7-2 and TRBJ2-5, with 7 bases that match TRBD1. CDR1 is SGHTA and CDR2 is FQGNSA in the germline V gene. This CDR3 is 14 amino acids long. The trim removed 4 bases at V and 3 bases at J, leaving 5 bases unmatched. The DNA of the CDR3 is TGTGCCAGCAGCTCGACAGGGCGGAAAGAGACCCAGTACTTC. Its translation is CASSSTGRKETQYF.

The gene calls are TRBV19 and TRBJ1-1; D call uncertain. Per germline, CDR1 LNHDA and CDR2 SQIVND (reference sequence). The CDR3 totals 15 residues. Trimming shortened V by 0 bases and J by 4 bases, and 12 bases separated the two germline ends. The CDR3 DNA follows: TGTGCCAGTAGTATAGATCCACAGTCAGGCACTGAAGCTTTCTTT. This sequence encodes CASSIDPQSGTEAFF.

V is TRBV4-1 and J is TRBJ1-5; possibly TRBD1 for D (5 bases). The CDR3 has 16 residues. Germline-derived CDR1 and CDR2 are MGHRA and YSYEKL. Trimming stripped 0 bases from V and 9 bases from J, with 18 bases between. CDR3 DNA sequence: TGCGCCAGCAGCCAAGATAGGGACGCAGGTCATTCGCCCCAGCATTTT. It encodes CASSQDRDAGHSPQHF.

The CDR3 DNA is TGTGCCAGCGCGCTTTCGGAACGTTACAATGAGCAGTTCTTC. Translated, it gives CASALSERYNEQFF. V usage is TRBV5-6 and J usage is TRBJ2-1; D gene uncertain. V dropped 7 bases and J dropped 4 bases, with 15 bases sitting between them. CDR3 length: 14 residues. The V gene's germline CDR1 is SGHDT and CDR2 YYEEEE.

As concerns this clone: The junction differs from germline at one of its ends, possibly a read error. The chain has TRBV7-7 and TRBJ2-5, with D possibly being TRBD1 (6 bases). The CDR3 is 14 amino acids. Germline CDR1 is SSHAT and CDR2 is FNYEAQ (reference sequence). The CDR3 bases are TGTGCTAGCAGTGGGGTGACAGGCGGCGAGACCCAGTACTTC. Its translation is CASSGVTGGETQYF.

The V call is TRBV25-1, the J call TRBJ1-6; 7 positions match TRBD1. The germline CDR1 and CDR2 sequences are MGHDK and SYGVNS. The J segment lost 9 bases and the V segment lost 6 bases, leaving 11 bases of the junction unmatched. This CDR3 region has 15 residues. In DNA form, the CDR3 reads TGTGCCAGCAGGAACACAGGGGCGGCCGGTTCACCCCTCCACTTT. Residues: CASRNTGAAGSPLHF.

This clone has more than one count but fewer than ten. The chain is built from TRBV7-2 and TRBJ2-3; D is possibly TRBD1 (5 bases). V lost 6 bases to trimming and J lost 6 bases, with 10 bases between them. Germline CDR1 reads SGHTA; CDR2 reads FQGNSA. This CDR3 is built from 12 residues. The CDR3 spells CASRQGADTQYF. CDR3 in DNA: TGTGCCAGCAGGCAAGGGGCGGATACGCAGTATTTT.

The chain is built from TRBV4-1 and TRBJ2-1; TRBD2 matches 9 bases. CDR1 MGHRA and CDR2 YSYEKL come from the germline V gene. The CDR3 has 15 amino acids. Trimming took 0 bases from V and 7 from J; bases not matched to a gene: 4. DNA of the CDR3: TGCGCCAGCAGCCAAGATCCGACTAGCGGTAATGAGCAGTTCTTC. It specifies CASSQDPTSGNEQFF.

In this sample, this clone turned up once. The chain couples TRBV9 to TRBJ2-2; maybe TRBD1 (6 bases). From germline, CDR1 is SGDLS and CDR2 YYNGEE. Deletions cut 3 bases from V and 0 bases from J, with 12 bases between. This CDR3 is built from 16 residues. The chain's CDR3 is CASSAWGQSNTGELFF. DNA of the CDR3: TGTGCCAGCAGCGCATGGGGACAATCGAACACCGGGGAGCTGTTTTTT. Full variable domain (missing parts from reference TRBV9 and TRBJ2-2): DSGVTQTPKHLITATGQRVTLRCSPRSGDLSVYWYQQSLDQGLQFLIQYYNGEERAKGNILERFSAQQFPDLHSELNLSSLELGDSALYFCASSAWGQSNTGELFFGEGSRLTVL.

This clone was counted once. DNA of the CDR3: TGTGCCAGCAGCTTAGGCGGCGGGGGGAACGAGCAGTACTTC. It codes for CASSLGGGGNEQYF. This chain connects TRBV7-2 to TRBJ2-7, with 8 bases fitting TRBD2. Germline V gene lookup returns CDR1 SGHTA and CDR2 FQGNSA. The CDR3 extends over 14 amino acids. Trimming cost V 1 base and J 5 bases; bases outside gene matches: 4.

This clone was detected only once. The chain joins TRBV19 to TRBJ1-1; a possible D gene is TRBD1 (5 bases). The V gene's germline CDR1 is LNHDA and CDR2 SQIVND (reference sequence). The CDR3 spans 17 residues. The germline V and J ends were trimmed by 3 bases and 0 bases, with 17 bases remaining between them. CDR3 in DNA: TGTGCCAGTAGTATGTTTACAGGAGGTGAGATGAACACTGAAGCTTTCTTT. It yields the protein CASSMFTGGEMNTEAFF.

This chain connects TRBV27 to TRBJ2-5; 7 bases line up with TRBD1. CDR1 and CDR2 from the germline V gene are MNHEY and SMNVEV (reference sequence). The V segment lost 6 bases and the J segment 7 bases; nucleotides outside the gene matches: 11. The CDR3 totals 14 residues. CDR3 nucleotide sequence: TGTGCCAGCAGGACAGGGACGGGGATTGGGACCCAGTACTTC. Translating it yields CASRTGTGIGTQYF.